This T cell receptor (beta chain) was identified in a study of cytomegalovirus exposure and HLA in healthy donors. Study in general: In a later analysis, it was reported that the roughly 120 validation repertoires had been produced on the same platform as the 700 or so repertoires belonging to the first cohort. The study, taken as a whole, reports: First-cohort TCR clusters tended to co-occur in the 90 to 150 validation repertoires, a later analysis found. Among TCR beta chains, those listed as cytomegalovirus-associated numbered more than 150.

Sequenced by immunoSEQ multiplex PCR; TCRdb stores in-frame clones only, minus some. The repertoire holds about 360,000 clones, with 86% as singletons. The CDR3 contains 14 residues. With 3 bases clipped from V and 6 bases from J, the junction kept 2 bases outside the gene matches. Looked up from germline, CDR1 is SGDLS and CDR2 is YYNGEE. A 120-subject validation cohort, separate from the approximately 700-subject first cohort, supplied the donors. In regard to this clone: What it recognizes is unknown.

The clonotype was recovered from a woman aged 18-29 years in good health and CMV-seronegative. The chain carries TRBV9 and TRBJ2-7; TRBD2 matches at 14 bases. Sequenced material: PBMCs. CDR3 protein: CASSDGLAGGEQYF. CDR3 nucleotide sequence: TGTGCCAGCAGCGATGGACTAGCGGGAGGCGAGCAGTACTTC.